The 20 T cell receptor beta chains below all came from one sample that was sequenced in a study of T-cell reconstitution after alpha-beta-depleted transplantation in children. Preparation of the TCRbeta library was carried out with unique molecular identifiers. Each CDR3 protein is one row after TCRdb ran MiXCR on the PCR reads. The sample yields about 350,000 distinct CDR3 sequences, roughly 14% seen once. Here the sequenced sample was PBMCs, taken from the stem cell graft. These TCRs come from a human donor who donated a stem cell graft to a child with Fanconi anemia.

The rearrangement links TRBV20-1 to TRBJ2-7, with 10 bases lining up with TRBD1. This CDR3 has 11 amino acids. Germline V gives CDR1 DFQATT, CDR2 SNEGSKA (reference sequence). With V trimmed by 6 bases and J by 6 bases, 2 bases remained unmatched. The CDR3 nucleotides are TGCAGTGCAGGGACAGGGGCCGAGCAGTACTTC. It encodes CSAGTGAEQYF.

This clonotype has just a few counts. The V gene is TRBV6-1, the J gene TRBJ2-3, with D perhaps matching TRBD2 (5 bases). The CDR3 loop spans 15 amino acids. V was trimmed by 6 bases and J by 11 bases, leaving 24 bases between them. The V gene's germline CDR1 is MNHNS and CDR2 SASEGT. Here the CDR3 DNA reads TGTGCCAGCAGCCCCCCGGACCCGGGATTGGGGAGGCAGTATTTT. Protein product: CASSPPDPGLGRQYF.

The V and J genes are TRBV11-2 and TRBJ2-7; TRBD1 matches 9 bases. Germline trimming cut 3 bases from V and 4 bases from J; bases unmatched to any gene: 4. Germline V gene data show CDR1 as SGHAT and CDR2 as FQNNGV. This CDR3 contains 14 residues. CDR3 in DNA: TGTGCCAGCAGCTTTGGACAGGGGATATACGAGCAGTACTTC. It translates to CASSFGQGIYEQYF.

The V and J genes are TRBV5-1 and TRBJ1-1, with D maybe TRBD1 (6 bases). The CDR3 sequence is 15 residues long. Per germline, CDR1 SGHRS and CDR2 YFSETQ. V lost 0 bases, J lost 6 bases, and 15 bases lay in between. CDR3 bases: TGCGCCAGCAGCTTGGCAGGGGAGGGTTCCGCTGAAGCTTTCTTT. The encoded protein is CASSLAGEGSAEAFF.

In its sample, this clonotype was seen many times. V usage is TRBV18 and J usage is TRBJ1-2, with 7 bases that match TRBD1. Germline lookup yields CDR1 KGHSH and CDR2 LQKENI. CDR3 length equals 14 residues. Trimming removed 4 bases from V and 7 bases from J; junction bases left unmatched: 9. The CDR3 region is CASSQNRQGLGYTF. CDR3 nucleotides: TGTGCCAGCTCACAAAACCGACAGGGACTTGGCTACACCTTC.

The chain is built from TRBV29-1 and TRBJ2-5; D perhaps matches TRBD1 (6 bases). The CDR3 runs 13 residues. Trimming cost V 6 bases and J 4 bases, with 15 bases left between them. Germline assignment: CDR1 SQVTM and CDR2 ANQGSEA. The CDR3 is CSVRQAGTETQYF. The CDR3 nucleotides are TGCAGCGTACGACAGGCTGGCACAGAGACCCAGTACTTC.

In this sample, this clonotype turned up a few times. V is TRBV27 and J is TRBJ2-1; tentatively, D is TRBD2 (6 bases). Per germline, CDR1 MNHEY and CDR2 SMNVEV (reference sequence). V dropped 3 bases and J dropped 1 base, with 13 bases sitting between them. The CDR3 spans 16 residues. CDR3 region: CASSFRTAGSYNEQFF. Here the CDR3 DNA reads TGTGCCAGCAGTTTTAGGACGGCGGGGTCCTACAATGAGCAGTTCTTC.

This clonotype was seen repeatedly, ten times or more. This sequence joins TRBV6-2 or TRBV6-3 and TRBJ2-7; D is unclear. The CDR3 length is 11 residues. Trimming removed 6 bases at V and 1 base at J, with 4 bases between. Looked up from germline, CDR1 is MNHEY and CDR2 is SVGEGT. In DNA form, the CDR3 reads TGTGCCAGCAGCCCGTCCTACGAGCAGTACTTC. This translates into CASSPSYEQYF.

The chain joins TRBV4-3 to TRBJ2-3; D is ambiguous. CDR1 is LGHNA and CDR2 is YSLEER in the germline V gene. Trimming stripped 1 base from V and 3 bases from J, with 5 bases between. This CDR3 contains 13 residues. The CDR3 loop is CASSQGVTDTQYF. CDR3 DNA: TGCGCCAGCAGCCAAGGAGTAACAGATACGCAGTATTTT.

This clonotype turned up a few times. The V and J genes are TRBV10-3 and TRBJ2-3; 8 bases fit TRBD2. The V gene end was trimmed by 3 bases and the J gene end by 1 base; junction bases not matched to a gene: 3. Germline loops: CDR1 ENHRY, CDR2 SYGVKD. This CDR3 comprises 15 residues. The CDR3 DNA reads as TGTGCCATCAGTGAACTCGGGGGGGGCACAGATACGCAGTATTTT. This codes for CAISELGGGTDTQYF.

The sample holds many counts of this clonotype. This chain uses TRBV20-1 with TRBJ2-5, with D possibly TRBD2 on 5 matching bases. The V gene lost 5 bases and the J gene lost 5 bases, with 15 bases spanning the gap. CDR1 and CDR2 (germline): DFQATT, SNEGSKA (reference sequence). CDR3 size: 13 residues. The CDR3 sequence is CSAELGVWETQYF. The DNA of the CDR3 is TGCAGTGCTGAGTTGGGAGTTTGGGAGACCCAGTACTTC.

This CDR3 reads CASIAAGCYV. The CDR3 nucleotides are TGTGCCAGCATCGCGGCAGGGTGTTACGTC. J is TRBJ2-7 and V is TRBV6-5; weak D call: TRBD1 (5 bases). The CDR3 runs to 10 residues. Deletions cut 7 bases from V and 13 bases from J, with 14 bases between. Germline V gene sequence: CDR1 MNHEY, CDR2 SVGAGI.

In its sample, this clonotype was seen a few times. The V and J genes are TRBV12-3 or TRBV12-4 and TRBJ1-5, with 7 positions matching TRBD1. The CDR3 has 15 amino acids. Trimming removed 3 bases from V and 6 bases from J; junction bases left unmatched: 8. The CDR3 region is CASSFDREGVQPQHF. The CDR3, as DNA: TGTGCCAGCAGTTTTGACAGGGAAGGCGTTCAGCCCCAGCATTTT.

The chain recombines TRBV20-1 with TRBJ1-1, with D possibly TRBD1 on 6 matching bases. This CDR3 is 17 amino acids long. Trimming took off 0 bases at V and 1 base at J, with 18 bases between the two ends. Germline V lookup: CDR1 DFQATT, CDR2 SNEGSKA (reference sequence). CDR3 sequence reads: CSARDPTKGGGNTEAFF. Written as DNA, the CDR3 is TGCAGTGCTAGAGATCCCACGAAAGGGGGGGGGAACACTGAAGCTTTCTTT.

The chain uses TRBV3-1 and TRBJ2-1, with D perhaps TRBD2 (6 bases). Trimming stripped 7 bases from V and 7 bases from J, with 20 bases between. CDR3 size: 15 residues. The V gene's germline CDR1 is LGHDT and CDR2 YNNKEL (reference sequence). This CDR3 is CASTPGRLELNEQFF. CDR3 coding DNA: TGTGCCAGCACCCCTGGTAGACTAGAATTAAATGAGCAGTTCTTC.

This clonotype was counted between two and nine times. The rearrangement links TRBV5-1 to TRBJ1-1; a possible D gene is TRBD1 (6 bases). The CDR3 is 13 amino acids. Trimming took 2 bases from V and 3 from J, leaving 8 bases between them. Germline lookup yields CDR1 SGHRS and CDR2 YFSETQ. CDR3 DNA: TGCGCCAGCAGCTTTTGGGGGCACACTGAAGCTTTCTTT. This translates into CASSFWGHTEAFF.

The CDR3 here is CASSSGLAGGSFSYEQYV. CDR3 nucleotides: TGTGCCAGCAGTTCCGGACTAGCGGGGGGCTCTTTCTCCTACGAGCAGTACGTC. The chain carries TRBV6-2 or TRBV6-3 and TRBJ2-7, with 14 positions matching TRBD2. The J segment lost 0 bases and the V segment lost 4 bases, leaving 8 bases of the junction unmatched. The CDR3 has 18 amino acids. Looked up from germline, CDR1 is MNHEY and CDR2 is SVGEGT.

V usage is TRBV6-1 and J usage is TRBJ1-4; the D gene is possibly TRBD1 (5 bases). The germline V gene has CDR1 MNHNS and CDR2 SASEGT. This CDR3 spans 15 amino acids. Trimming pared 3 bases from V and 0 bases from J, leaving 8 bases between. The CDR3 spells CASSDRQSTNEKLFF. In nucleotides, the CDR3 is TGTGCCAGCAGTGATCGACAGTCAACTAATGAAAAACTGTTTTTT.

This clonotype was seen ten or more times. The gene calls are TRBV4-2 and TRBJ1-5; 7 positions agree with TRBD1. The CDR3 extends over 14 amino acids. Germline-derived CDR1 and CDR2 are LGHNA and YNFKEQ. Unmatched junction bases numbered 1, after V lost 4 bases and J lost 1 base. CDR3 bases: TGTGCCAGCAGCCTGGACAGGAGCAATCAGCCCCAGCATTTT. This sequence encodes CASSLDRSNQPQHF.

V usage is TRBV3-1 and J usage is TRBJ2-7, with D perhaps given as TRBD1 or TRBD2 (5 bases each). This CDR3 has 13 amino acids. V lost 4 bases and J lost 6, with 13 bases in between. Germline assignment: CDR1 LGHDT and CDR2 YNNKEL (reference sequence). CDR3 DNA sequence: TGTGCCAGCAGCCCTCTAGGGGACGGCGAGCAGTACTTC. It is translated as CASSPLGDGEQYF.